Listed here are 30 T cell receptor beta chains from one sample, sequenced in a study of identical twins. TCRdb used MiXCR to reprocess the 5' RACE reads, holding one entry per CDR3 protein. This table holds approximately 490,000 distinct CDR3 sequences, about 22% found once. These data also featured in a second study, about yellow fever vaccine responses in identical twins.

The specimen was CD4+ T cells sorted from blood. These receptors were obtained from a woman between 18 and 30 years old in good health.

Here the CDR3 DNA reads TGTGCCAGCAGTTTAAAGGCTAGCGGGAGCCCAGATACGCAGTATTTT. It encodes CASSLKASGSPDTQYF. The rearrangement links TRBV28 to TRBJ2-3, with 10 bases that match TRBD2. V was clipped by 2 bases and J by 4 bases; unmatched bases: 6. The length of the CDR3 is 16 residues. Germline CDR1 MDHEN, CDR2 SYDVKM. Combining the CDR3 with reference TRBV28 and TRBJ2-3 gives the whole variable domain DVKVTQSSRYLVKRTGEKVFLECVQDMDHENMFWYRQDPGLGLRLIYFSYDVKMKEKGDIPEGYSVSREKKERFSLILESASTNQTSMYLCASSLKASGSPDTQYFGPGTRLTVL.

This clonotype has ten or more counts. V gene TRBV12-3 or TRBV12-4 combines with J gene TRBJ2-1; TRBD2 aligns across 7 bases. V lost 3 bases and J lost 2; bases outside the gene matches: 4. The CDR3 is made up of 15 amino acids. CDR3 sequence reads: CASSFVGGTYNEQFF. The CDR3 DNA reads TGTGCCAGCAGTTTTGTGGGAGGGACCTACAATGAGCAGTTCTTC.

This clonotype was seen at least ten times. The chain links TRBV12-3 or TRBV12-4 to TRBJ1-2, with 9 bases aligning to TRBD1. The CDR3 contains 14 residues. The ends lost 1 base at V and 6 bases at J; junction bases unmatched: 3. The CDR3 coding sequence is TGTGCCAGCAGTTTAGTGACAGGGGGTAATGGCTACACCTTC. Translated: CASSLVTGGNGYTF.

The chain joins TRBV10-3 to TRBJ2-3; 10 nucleotides agree with TRBD1. The CDR3 totals 14 residues. Per the germline V gene, CDR1 is ENHRY and CDR2 is SYGVKD. The junction had 1 base not matched to a gene; V was cut back by 4 bases and J by 3 bases. This CDR3 is CAISGDRGTDTQYF. DNA of the CDR3: TGTGCCATCAGTGGGGACAGGGGAACAGATACGCAGTATTTT.

Note on this clonotype: The junction departs from germline at one end; a sequencing error may be responsible. The gene calls are TRBV5-1 and TRBJ2-7, with TRBD2 as a possible D gene (6 bases). The length of the CDR3 is 12 residues. Germline-derived CDR1 and CDR2 are SGHRS and YFSETQ. The CDR3 DNA reads as TGCGCCAGCAGCTCGGGAGACCTTCGGGCCTCCTTC. Its protein product is CASSSGDLRASF.

The V and J genes are TRBV5-6 and TRBJ2-1; 15 bases agree with TRBD2. V was pared by 1 base and J by 4 bases, with 6 bases of the junction left unmatched. This CDR3 has 18 amino acids. The germline V gene has CDR1 SGHDT and CDR2 YYEEEE. The CDR3 here is CASSLPRTSGREYNEQFF. Written as DNA, the CDR3 is TGTGCCAGCAGCTTGCCCCGGACTAGCGGGAGGGAATACAATGAGCAGTTCTTC.

This clonotype was seen ten or more times. The chain combines TRBV27 with TRBJ2-7, with D possibly matching TRBD1 (5 bases). Trimming took 6 bases from V and 4 from J, leaving 16 bases between them. Per the germline V gene, CDR1 is MNHEY and CDR2 is SMNVEV (reference sequence). This CDR3 is 14 amino acids long. The CDR3 sequence is CASRQQVGKYEQYF. In DNA form, the CDR3 reads TGTGCCAGCAGACAACAGGTGGGCAAATACGAGCAGTACTTC.

CDR3 residues: CASTQVWTGELFF. In DNA form, the CDR3 reads TGTGCCAGCACCCAGGTTTGGACCGGGGAGCTGTTTTTT. The chain couples TRBV28 to TRBJ2-2; no reliable D call. The CDR3 loop spans 13 amino acids. The V gene's germline CDR1 is MDHEN and CDR2 SYDVKM. V dropped 7 bases and J dropped 5 bases, with 11 bases sitting between them.

V gene TRBV2 combines with J gene TRBJ2-3; no firm D call. V gave up 4 bases and J gave up 5 bases, with 10 bases separating them. This CDR3 contains 13 residues. In germline, CDR1 is SNHLY, CDR2 FYNNEI. CDR3 sequence (DNA): TGTGCCAGCAGTGGATTCGCGGAAGATACGCAGTATTTT. Protein: CASSGFAEDTQYF. The complete variable domain, with remaining parts taken from reference TRBV2 and TRBJ2-3, reads EPEVTQTPSHQVTQMGQEVILRCVPISNHLYFYWYRQILGQKVEFLVSFYNNEISEKSEIFDDQFSVERPDGSNFTLKIRSTKLEDSAMYFCASSGFAEDTQYFGPGTRLTVL.

This clonotype has more than one count but fewer than ten. The chain combines TRBV6-5 with TRBJ2-3; possibly TRBD1 for D (6 bases). V was pared by 4 bases and J by 8 bases, with 16 bases between. The CDR3 has 14 amino acids. Germline CDR1 MNHEY, CDR2 SVGAGI. The CDR3 sequence: CASSFARQGSTQYF. CDR3 nucleotides: TGTGCCAGCAGTTTCGCCCGCCAGGGGAGTACGCAGTATTTT.

The chain carries TRBV5-1 and TRBJ2-2; D unresolved. The germline CDR1 and CDR2 sequences are SGHRS and YFSETQ. V lost 4 bases and J 3 bases, leaving 19 bases between the germline ends. The CDR3 sequence is 17 residues long. The CDR3 coding sequence is TGCGCCAGCAGCCTGGTTGGTGATTATACCTACACCGGGGAGCTGTTTTTT. As protein: CASSLVGDYTYTGELFF.

The table lists this clonotype with a few counts. The CDR3 region is CASSQVGSSITTNEKLFF. As DNA, the CDR3 is TGTGCCAGCAGCCAAGTGGGCAGCTCCATAACAACTAATGAAAAACTGTTTTTT. The chain links TRBV3-1 to TRBJ1-4; D gene uncertain. The V gene's germline CDR1 is LGHDT and CDR2 YNNKEL (reference sequence). Trimming removed 1 base at V and 0 bases at J, with 15 bases between. The CDR3 runs to 18 residues.

J is TRBJ2-7 and V is TRBV28; weak D call: TRBD2 (5 bases). The CDR3 has 17 amino acids. Germline V gene data show CDR1 as MDHEN and CDR2 as SYDVKM. The V end was cut by 4 bases, the J end by 0 bases, with 19 bases between. CDR3 residues: CASSSSPGGGPSYEQYF. In nucleotides, the CDR3 is TGTGCCAGCAGTTCCTCTCCCGGTGGCGGGCCCTCCTACGAGCAGTACTTC.

V is TRBV10-3 and J is TRBJ2-3; the D gene is possibly TRBD1 (5 bases). Trimming removed 5 bases at V and 0 bases at J, with 9 bases between. The length of the CDR3 is 14 residues. CDR1 is ENHRY, CDR2 SYGVKD, per germline. The CDR3 sequence: CAISRQPSTDTQYF. The CDR3 bases are TGTGCCATCAGTCGACAGCCCAGCACAGATACGCAGTATTTT.

The table lists this clonotype with a few counts. The rearrangement joins TRBV18 to TRBJ2-3, with TRBD2 matching 11 bases. From germline, CDR1 is KGHSH and CDR2 LQKENI. The V and J ends lost 1 base and 11 bases, in that order; junction bases with no gene match: 35. The CDR3 extends over 24 amino acids. Here the CDR3 reads CASSPRPTTPQTQVVAGGPDGQYF. CDR3 DNA sequence: TGTGCCAGCTCACCACGACCAACGACCCCTCAGACGCAGGTTGTAGCGGGAGGGCCTGATGGGCAGTATTTT.

DNA of the CDR3: TGCGCCAGCAGCGTGACTAGTTGGGGCAATGAGCAGTTCTTC. It yields the protein CASSVTSWGNEQFF. The chain carries TRBV5-1 and TRBJ2-1, with D possibly matching TRBD2 (6 bases). CDR3 size: 14 residues. Trimming removed 4 bases at V and 6 bases at J, with 14 bases between. Germline V gene data show CDR1 as SGHRS and CDR2 as YFSETQ.

The rearrangement links TRBV7-3 to TRBJ2-1; the D gene is possibly TRBD2 (5 bases). Germline V gives CDR1 SGHTA, CDR2 FQGTGA. The CDR3 is 12 amino acids. V gave up 0 bases and J gave up 15 bases, with 12 bases separating them. The CDR3 region has the DNA TGTGCCAGCAGCTTAACGGGAGACCGTCCGTTCTTC. This gives the protein CASSLTGDRPFF.

This clonotype was counted between two and nine times. This chain links TRBV28 with TRBJ2-7; 8 bases are shared with TRBD2. CDR1 and CDR2 (germline): MDHEN, SYDVKM. The CDR3 loop spans 13 amino acids. The V and J ends lost 10 bases and 0 bases, in that order; junction bases with no gene match: 5. Written as DNA, the CDR3 is TGTGCCACAAAGCGGGAGCCCTCCTACGAGCAGTACTTC. Translated: CATKREPSYEQYF.

This clonotype was observed a single time. The V gene is TRBV6-1, the J gene TRBJ2-3, with D perhaps given as TRBD1 or TRBD2 (5 bases each). Trimming left V 7 bases short and J 0 bases short, with 11 bases between. The CDR3 runs to 14 residues. The germline V gene has CDR1 MNHNS and CDR2 SASEGT. The CDR3, as DNA: TGTGCCAGCACCAATGGGGACAGCACAGATACGCAGTATTTT. It specifies CASTNGDSTDTQYF.

This sequence joins TRBV25-1 and TRBJ2-5, with 10 bases identical to TRBD1. The ends lost 8 bases at V and 5 bases at J; junction bases unmatched: 8. The CDR3 covers 14 residues. The germline V gene encodes CDR1 MGHDK and CDR2 SYGVNS. This chain's CDR3 is CASSRTGGSETQYF. CDR3 nucleotides: TGTGCCAGCTCCAGGACAGGGGGGTCGGAGACCCAGTACTTC.

The chain has TRBV12-3 or TRBV12-4 and TRBJ2-2; a possible D gene is TRBD2 (5 bases). Trimming shortened V by 8 bases and J by 8 bases, and 9 bases separated the two germline ends. The CDR3 spans 11 residues. CDR3 sequence: CASRGRGELFF. CDR3 bases: TGTGCCAGCCGCGGGCGGGGGGAGCTGTTTTTT.

This clonotype came up once. The chain recombines TRBV11-3 with TRBJ2-1, with D perhaps being TRBD1 or TRBD2 (5 bases each). Trimming took 2 bases from V and 4 from J, leaving 12 bases between them. Germline V gene data show CDR1 as SGHNT and CDR2 as YENEEA. The CDR3 runs 15 residues. As DNA, the CDR3 is TGTGCCAGCAGCTTACACGGGGCAGGTTACAATGAGCAGTTCTTC. The encoded protein is CASSLHGAGYNEQFF.

This sequence joins TRBV20-1 and TRBJ2-3; 12 nucleotides match TRBD2. Germline values: CDR1 DFQATT, CDR2 SNEGSKA (reference sequence). Trimming cost V 4 bases and J 0 bases; bases outside gene matches: 11. The length of the CDR3 is 18 residues. The CDR3 nucleotides are TGCAGTGCTACTCCCCCTAGCGGGAGGGCCGGGAGCACAGATACGCAGTATTTT. Amino acid sequence: CSATPPSGRAGSTDTQYF.

The V and J genes are TRBV6-1 and TRBJ2-5; D possibly corresponds to TRBD1 (6 bases). Germline lookup yields CDR1 MNHNS and CDR2 SASEGT. The CDR3 runs 16 residues. Trimming shortened V by 6 bases and J by 3 bases, and 20 bases separated the two germline ends. CDR3 nucleotide sequence: TGTGCCAGCAGCACTCCTTCCCTCAGGGGAAAAGAGACCCAGTACTTC. Translated: CASSTPSLRGKETQYF.

This clonotype has a handful of counts. The CDR3 here is CASRLAGTNQETQYF. The CDR3 nucleotides read TGCGCCAGCAGGCTAGCGGGAACCAACCAAGAGACCCAGTACTTC. The V gene is TRBV5-1, the J gene TRBJ2-5, with TRBD2 matching over 9 bases. With 5 bases clipped from V and 0 bases from J, the junction kept 5 bases outside the gene matches. CDR3 length equals 15 residues. CDR1 SGHRS and CDR2 YFSETQ come from the germline V gene.

This clonotype has just a few counts. The rearrangement links TRBV7-3 to TRBJ2-3; D is unresolved. Germline CDR1 is SGHTA and CDR2 is FQGTGA. The germline V and J ends were trimmed by 5 bases and 0 bases, with 9 bases remaining between them. The length of the CDR3 is 14 residues. DNA for the CDR3: TGTGCCAGCAGCCTGTACTATAGCACAGATACGCAGTATTTT. Amino acid sequence: CASSLYYSTDTQYF.

This rearrangement joins TRBV6-5 to TRBJ2-7; tentatively, D is TRBD1 or TRBD2 (5 bases each). This CDR3 spans 14 amino acids. CDR1 MNHEY and CDR2 SVGAGI come from the germline V gene. V lost 6 bases, J lost 0 bases, and 12 bases lay in between. The CDR3 coding sequence is TGTGCCAGCAGAGGGACGGGGAGCTCCTACGAGCAGTACGTC. It is translated as CASRGTGSSYEQYV.

This clonotype was counted only a few times. This chain links TRBV2 with TRBJ2-3; TRBD2 matches 10 bases. J was trimmed by 4 bases and V by 6 bases; bases with no gene match: 10. Germline V gene lookup returns CDR1 SNHLY and CDR2 FYNNEI. The CDR3 sequence is 16 residues long. CDR3 protein: CASSSSLAGMSDTQYF. The CDR3 DNA is TGTGCCAGCAGCTCCTCACTAGCGGGGATGTCAGATACGCAGTATTTT. Supplemented by reference TRBV2 and TRBJ2-3, the full variable domain reads EPEVTQTPSHQVTQMGQEVILRCVPISNHLYFYWYRQILGQKVEFLVSFYNNEISEKSEIFDDQFSVERPDGSNFTLKIRSTKLEDSAMYFCASSSSLAGMSDTQYFGPGTRLTVL.

This clonotype was counted between two and nine times. The chain is built from TRBV5-6 and TRBJ1-4; a possible D gene is TRBD1 (6 bases). The CDR3 is 16 amino acids. Trimming removed 5 bases from V and 0 bases from J, with 14 bases in between. CDR1 is SGHDT, CDR2 YYEEEE, per germline. The CDR3 bases are TGTGCCAGCAGTTCACAGGGAGCTGCAACTAATGAAAAACTGTTTTTT. As protein: CASSSQGAATNEKLFF.

CDR3 region: CASASGRGSSYEQYF. The DNA for the CDR3 is TGTGCCAGCGCTAGCGGGAGGGGCAGCTCCTACGAGCAGTACTTC. The chain links TRBV7-8 to TRBJ2-7, with 12 bases fitting TRBD2. The trim removed 8 bases at V and 0 bases at J, leaving 5 bases unmatched. Germline loops: CDR1 SGHVS, CDR2 FQNEAQ. CDR3 size: 15 residues.